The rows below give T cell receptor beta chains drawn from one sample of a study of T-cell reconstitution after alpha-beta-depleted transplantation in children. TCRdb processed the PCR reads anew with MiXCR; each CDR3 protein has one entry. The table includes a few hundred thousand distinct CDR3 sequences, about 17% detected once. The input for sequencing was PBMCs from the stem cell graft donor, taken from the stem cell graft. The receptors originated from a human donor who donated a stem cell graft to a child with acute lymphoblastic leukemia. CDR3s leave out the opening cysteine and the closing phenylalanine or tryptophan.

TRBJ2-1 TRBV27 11 ASSLGVDNEQF
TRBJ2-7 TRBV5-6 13 ASNLGRRSSYEQY
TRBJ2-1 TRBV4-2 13 ASSQGQGGSNEQF
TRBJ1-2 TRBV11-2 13 ASSLDYRSNYGYT
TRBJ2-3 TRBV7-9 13 ASSFPRGQTDTQY
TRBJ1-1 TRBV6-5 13 ASRPSSGANTEAF
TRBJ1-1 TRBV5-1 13 ASSPTWDRMAEAF
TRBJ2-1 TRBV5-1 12 ASRAGNSYNEQF
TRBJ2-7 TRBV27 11 ASSLLQGFEQY
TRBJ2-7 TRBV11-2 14 ASSSGPGQKSYEQY
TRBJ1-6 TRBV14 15 ASSALGGPSDNSPLH